This section outlines one T cell receptor beta chain sequence together with its context. No antigen is known for it. The CDR3 sequence is 14 residues long. The germline V gene has CDR1 SGHRS and CDR2 YFSETQ. The ends were cut back, 3 bases at V and 1 base at J, with 10 bases in the middle. Measured with immunoSEQ multiplex PCR; TCRdb has only the in-frame clones, and not every one. The sample consists of about 97,000 clones, nearly 90% of them appearing once. This sample stems from a study of T cell responses to AZD1222 COVID-19 vaccine. Whole-study results and caveats: With two AZD1222 doses given, Spike-specific TCR breadth and depth both rose. The study identified only six AZD1222 recipients as seropositive at baseline. A reported finding is that nearly half of spike-specific TCRs target unmutated variant regions. Possibly, clonal diversity was underestimated; donors were largely white British and included more females.

The rearrangement joins TRBV5-1 to TRBJ2-5, with D hard to call. The material sequenced was peripheral blood, taken on day 0 of AZD1222 vaccination. The origin of this receptor is an adult in good health. The CDR3 DNA follows: TGCGCCAGCAGCTATGGGAATACCCAAGAGACCCAGTACTTC. This encodes CASSYGNTQETQYF.